The clone carrying this T cell receptor beta chain was detected only once. The sample comes from a study of prognosis after radiotherapy for stage I lung cancer. The V gene end was trimmed by 5 bases and the J gene end by 6 bases; junction bases not matched to a gene: 17. There are 17 residues in the CDR3. Germline CDR1 is SGHVS and CDR2 is FQNEAQ. From genomic DNA, TCR beta CDR3 was amplified by two-round multiplex PCR. It was primers specific to each TRBV and TRBJ gene that first-round PCR used. Each CDR3 protein gets one entry after TCRdb re-called the multiplex PCR reads with MiXCR. The sample shows over 15,000 distinct CDR3 sequences, about 50% of them seen only once.

The chain is built from TRBV7-8 and TRBJ2-7; 9 bases match TRBD2. The sequence was collected from a donor over 45 with non-small cell lung cancer. This material consisted of PBMCs, taken before or after stereotactic body radiation therapy (not recorded which). CDR3 amino acids: CASSNYFLKREAPEQYF. The CDR3 DNA is TGTGCCAGCAGCAACTACTTTCTTAAGCGGGAGGCCCCCGAGCAGTACTTC.